This entry describes one T cell receptor (beta chain). No antigen is known for it. This sample also contains other DNA sequences that code for the same CDR3. This entry comes from a study of cytomegalovirus exposure and HLA in healthy donors. Overall study results and limits: Rare TCR sequences dominated, though some public TCRs recurred in many donors.

The V gene end was trimmed by 4 bases and the J gene end by 1 base; junction bases not matched to a gene: 2. This CDR3 is 15 amino acids long. Germline V gene data show CDR1 as LNHDA and CDR2 as SQIVND (reference sequence). Repertoires were generated with immunoSEQ multiplex PCR, while TCRdb's copy carries only in-frame clones and drops some. The table lists roughly 150,000 clones, roughly 92% of them singletons, with 0.69% in the top ten. This chain joins TRBV19 and TRBJ2-5; 11 bases match TRBD2. Material for sequencing was PBMCs. This sequence originates from a man between 18 and 29 years old in good health and CMV-seronegative. CDR3 DNA: TGTGCCAGTAGTACCGGGACTAGCGGCCAAGAGACCCAGTACTTC. Translating gives CASSTGTSGQETQYF.